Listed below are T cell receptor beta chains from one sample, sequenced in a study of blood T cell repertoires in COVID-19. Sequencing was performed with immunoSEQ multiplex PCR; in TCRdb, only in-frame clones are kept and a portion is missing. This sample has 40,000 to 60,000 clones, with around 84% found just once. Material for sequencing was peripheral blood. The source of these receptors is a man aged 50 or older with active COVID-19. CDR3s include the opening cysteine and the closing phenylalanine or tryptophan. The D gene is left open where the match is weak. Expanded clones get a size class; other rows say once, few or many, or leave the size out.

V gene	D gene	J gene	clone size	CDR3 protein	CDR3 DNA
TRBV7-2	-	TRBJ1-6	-	CASSAYGGNSPLHF	TGTGCCAGCAGCGCCTATGGGGGGAATTCACCCCTCCACTTT
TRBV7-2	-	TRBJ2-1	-	CASSSRGAWNEQFF	TGTGCCAGCAGCTCCAGGGGGGCATGGAATGAGCAGTTCTTC
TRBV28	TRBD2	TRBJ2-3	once	CASSPSGGTDTQYF	TGTGCCAGTTCCCCGAGCGGGGGGACAGATACGCAGTATTTT
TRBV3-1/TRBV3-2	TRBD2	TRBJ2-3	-	CASSQGLGLAVTDTQYF	TGTGCCAGCAGCCAAGGATTAGGACTAGCGGTTACAGATACGCAGTATTTT
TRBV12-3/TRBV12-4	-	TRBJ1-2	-	CASSSGGAYGYTF	TGTGCCAGCAGTAGTGGCGGGGCCTATGGCTACACCTTC
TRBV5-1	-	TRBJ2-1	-	CASTQTGPYNEQFF	TGCGCCAGCACTCAGACAGGCCCATACAATGAGCAGTTCTTC
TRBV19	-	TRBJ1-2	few	CASSISASGYTF	TGTGCCAGTAGTATATCAGCTAGTGGCTACACCTTC
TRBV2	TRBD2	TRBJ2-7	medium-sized	CASRSTSGDITYEQYF	TGTGCCAGCAGGAGTACCAGCGGGGATATTACCTACGAGCAGTACTTC
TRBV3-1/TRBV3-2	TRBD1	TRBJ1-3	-	CASSQDRQGGNTIYF	TGTGCCAGCAGCCAAGATCGACAGGGCGGAAACACCATATATTTT
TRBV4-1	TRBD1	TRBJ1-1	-	CASSHSDRGGEAFF	TGCGCCAGCAGCCATTCGGACAGGGGCGGGGAAGCTTTCTTT
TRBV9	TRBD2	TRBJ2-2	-	CASSHQSGGENTGELFF	TGTGCCAGCAGCCACCAGTCGGGGGGAGAAAACACCGGGGAGCTGTTTTTT
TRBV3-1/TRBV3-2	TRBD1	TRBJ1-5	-	CASSHGTGRGGNQPQHF	TGTGCCAGCAGCCACGGGACAGGGAGGGGGGGCAATCAGCCCCAGCATTTT
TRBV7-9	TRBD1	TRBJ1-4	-	CASSRRRTGINEKLFF	TGTGCCAGCAGTAGGCGAAGGACAGGGATTAATGAAAAACTGTTTTTT
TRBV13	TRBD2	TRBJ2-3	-	CASSFSGTSGGSTDTQYF	TGTGCCAGCAGCTTCTCCGGGACTAGCGGGGGGAGCACAGATACGCAGTATTTT
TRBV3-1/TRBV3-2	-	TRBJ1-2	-	CASSQVRGFGYTF	TGTGCCAGCAGCCAAGTACGCGGGTTTGGCTACACCTTC
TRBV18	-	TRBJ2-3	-	CASSSGVDTQYF	TGTGCCAGCTCATCAGGGGTAGATACGCAGTATTTT
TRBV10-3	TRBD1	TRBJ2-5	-	CAISVTRQGYQETQYF	TGTGCCATCAGTGTTACGCGACAGGGGTACCAAGAGACCCAGTACTTC
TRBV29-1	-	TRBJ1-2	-	CSVWTAQILYGYTF	TGCAGCGTTTGGACTGCGCAGATCCTCTATGGCTACACCTTC
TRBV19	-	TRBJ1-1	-	CASSILTWGGYTEAFF	TGTGCCAGTAGTATATTAACCTGGGGAGGGTACACTGAAGCTTTCTTT
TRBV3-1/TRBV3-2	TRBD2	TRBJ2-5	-	CASSQSSGGQETQYF	TGTGCCAGCAGCCAATCCAGCGGGGGCCAAGAGACCCAGTACTTC
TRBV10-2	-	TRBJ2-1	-	CASSERAGWEVYNEQFF	TGCGCCAGCAGTGAGAGGGCAGGCTGGGAGGTATACAATGAGCAGTTCTTC
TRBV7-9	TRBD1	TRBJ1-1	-	CASSNGTGMLDTEAFF	TGTGCCAGCAGCAATGGGACAGGGATGTTAGACACTGAAGCTTTCTTT
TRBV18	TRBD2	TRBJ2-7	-	CASSKTSGVNYEQYF	TGTGCCAGCTCAAAGACTAGCGGGGTTAACTACGAGCAGTACTTC
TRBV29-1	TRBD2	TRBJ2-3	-	CSVTYPQRGGGDTQYF	TGCAGCGTTACTTACCCCCAGCGGGGGGGCGGGGATACGCAGTATTTT
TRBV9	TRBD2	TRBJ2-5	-	CASSLGTSGGSETQYF	TGTGCCAGCAGCCTGGGGACTAGCGGGGGGTCTGAGACCCAGTACTTC
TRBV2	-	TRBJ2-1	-	CASTSRDGYNEQFF	TGTGCCAGCACGAGCAGGGATGGATACAATGAGCAGTTCTTC